A single sample gave rise to the 22 T cell receptor beta chains below, sequenced in a study of cytomegalovirus exposure and HLA in healthy donors. PCR primers comprised 60 Vbeta and 13 Jbeta primers. The data were produced by immunoSEQ multiplex PCR, yet TCRdb's version contains in-frame clones alone and is incomplete. The profile covers 160,000 or so clones, with over 80% appearing a single time and approximately 1.5% taken by the ten largest. The sample taken for sequencing was PBMCs. These receptors came from a woman between 18 and 29 years old in good health and CMV-seronegative.

The CDR3 nucleotides are TGTGCCAGCTCACCATGGCTGACCGACAGGTCAGACAGGGTCTCTGGAAACACCATATATTTT. This gives the protein CASSPWLTDRSDRVSGNTIYF. The chain recombines TRBV18 with TRBJ1-3, with TRBD1 identical over 7 bases. This CDR3 contains 21 residues. V gave up 2 bases and J gave up 0 bases; unmatched junction bases: 19. CDR1 is KGHSH, CDR2 LQKENI, per germline.

The gene calls are TRBV9 and TRBJ1-3; 7 nucleotides align to TRBD1. This CDR3 contains 16 residues. V gave up 4 bases and J gave up 4 bases; unmatched junction bases: 11. Per germline, CDR1 SGDLS and CDR2 YYNGEE. The CDR3 sequence is CASSIQDRSRGNTIYF. The CDR3 DNA reads as TGTGCCAGCAGCATCCAGGACAGGTCGAGGGGAAACACCATATATTTT.

On this clone itself: One end of the junction varies from germline; a read error may be responsible. This chain joins TRBV2 and TRBJ2-7, with TRBD1 matching 7 bases. Germline V gene data show CDR1 as SNHLY and CDR2 as FYNNEI. CDR3 length equals 15 residues. The CDR3 loop is CASSESPDRSYERYF. As DNA, the CDR3 is TGTGCCAGCAGTGAAAGCCCGGACAGGTCCTACGAGCGGTACTTC.

This sequence joins TRBV29-1 and TRBJ2-5; D gene ambiguous. The V end was cut by 4 bases, the J end by 4 bases, with 7 bases between. Per the germline V gene, CDR1 is SQVTM and CDR2 is ANQGSEA. CDR3 length: 11 residues. CDR3 sequence reads: CSVGPGETQYF. CDR3 sequence (DNA): TGCAGCGTTGGGCCGGGAGAGACCCAGTACTTC.

The chain carries TRBV5-1 and TRBJ2-2; TRBD2 matches 8 bases. Germline CDR1 reads SGHRS; CDR2 reads YFSETQ. This CDR3 has 18 residues. The trim removed 4 bases at V and 3 bases at J, leaving 14 bases unmatched. The CDR3 reads CASSPVWSGGPDTGELFF. The DNA for the CDR3 is TGCGCCAGCAGCCCTGTATGGTCGGGGGGGCCTGACACCGGGGAGCTGTTTTTT.

The chain's CDR3 is CASSLGGSTDTQYF. The CDR3 DNA reads TGTGCCAGCAGTTTAGGGGGGAGCACAGATACGCAGTATTTT. The chain employs TRBV27 and TRBJ2-3; D perhaps matches TRBD2 (6 bases). Trimming left V 2 bases short and J 0 bases short, with 6 bases between. CDR3 length: 14 amino acids. Looked up from germline, CDR1 is MNHEY and CDR2 is SMNVEV (reference sequence).

This chain links TRBV12-5 with TRBJ1-5, with 8 bases fitting TRBD1. The CDR3 length is 13 residues. Trimming took 7 bases from V and 6 from J; bases not matched to a gene: 5. CDR1 and CDR2 from the germline V gene are LGHNT and FRNRAP. This chain's CDR3 is CASAQTGVQPQHF. The CDR3 nucleotides are TGTGCTAGTGCCCAGACAGGGGTTCAGCCCCAGCATTTT.

The genes are TRBV15 and TRBJ1-1; possible D gene TRBD1, 5 bases. The CDR3 has 17 residues. The germline gives CDR1 LNHNV, CDR2 YYDKDF (reference sequence). Trimming took off 0 bases at V and 0 bases at J, with 14 bases between the two ends. This CDR3 reads CATSRDFLQELNTEAFF. Written as DNA, the CDR3 is TGTGCCACCAGCAGAGATTTTCTACAGGAACTGAACACTGAAGCTTTCTTT.

This chain links TRBV19 with TRBJ1-2; D uncertain. This CDR3 has 12 residues. CDR1 and CDR2 from the germline V gene are LNHDA and SQIVND (reference sequence). V lost 3 bases and J lost 6, with 8 bases in between. CDR3 DNA: TGTGCCAGTAGTATGAGGCAGAATGGCTACACCTTC. Encoded protein: CASSMRQNGYTF.

This rearrangement joins TRBV6-5 to TRBJ2-7; 10 bases are shared with TRBD1. The CDR3 loop spans 14 amino acids. Losses at the gene ends were 5 bases for V and 3 bases for J; bases not matched to a gene: 4. CDR1 MNHEY and CDR2 SVGAGI come from the germline V gene. The CDR3 reads CASSDRGLFYEQYF. CDR3 DNA: TGTGCCAGCAGTGACAGGGGGCTTTTCTACGAGCAGTACTTC.

V usage is TRBV2 and J usage is TRBJ1-2; 7 bases are shared with TRBD1. The CDR3 runs to 14 residues. CDR1 is SNHLY, CDR2 FYNNEI, per germline. With V trimmed by 4 bases and J by 2 bases, 4 bases remained unmatched. Written as DNA, the CDR3 is TGTGCCAGCAGTGGGCGACAGGGCAACTATGGCTACACCTTC. It codes for CASSGRQGNYGYTF.

The chain joins TRBV6-5 to TRBJ1-1, with D maybe TRBD1 (6 bases). V was clipped by 4 bases and J by 0 bases, with 15 bases between them. CDR1 and CDR2 from the germline V gene are MNHEY and SVGAGI. The CDR3 is made up of 16 amino acids. CDR3 protein: CASSLGRAGVNTEAFF. The CDR3, as DNA: TGTGCCAGCAGTTTGGGGAGGGCAGGGGTGAACACTGAAGCTTTCTTT.

The V call is TRBV14, the J call TRBJ2-7; D is perhaps TRBD1 (5 bases). V was shortened by 1 base and J by 5 bases, with 9 bases between the two germline ends. The V gene's germline CDR1 is SGHDN and CDR2 FVKESK. The CDR3 totals 13 residues. Here the CDR3 DNA reads TGTGCCAGCAGCCAAGGCAGGGCCCACGAGCAGTACTTC. Protein product: CASSQGRAHEQYF. Variable domain in full (rest from reference TRBV14 and TRBJ2-7): EAGVTQFPSHSVIEKGQTVTLRCDPISGHDNLYWYRRVMGKEIKFLLHFVKESKQDESGMPNNRFLAERTGGTYSTLKVQPAELEDSGVYFCASSQGRAHEQYFGPGTRLTVT.

The chain links TRBV6-5 to TRBJ1-6, with TRBD1 matching 8 bases. The length of the CDR3 is 14 residues. Germline-derived CDR1 and CDR2 are MNHEY and SVGAGI. V gave up 6 bases and J gave up 10 bases; unmatched junction bases: 8. In nucleotides, the CDR3 is TGTGCCAGCAGCCGGGACAGGATCCAATCACCCCTCCACTTT. Its protein product is CASSRDRIQSPLHF.

The chain employs TRBV7-3 and TRBJ1-1; 9 bases are a match to TRBD1. CDR1 is SGHTA and CDR2 is FQGTGA in the germline V gene. The CDR3 is 12 amino acids. Unmatched junction bases numbered 3, after V lost 5 bases and J lost 8 bases. The CDR3 loop reads CASSIGTGEAFF. CDR3 DNA sequence: TGTGCCAGCAGCATCGGGACAGGGGAAGCTTTCTTT. Drawing the rest from reference TRBV7-3 and TRBJ1-1, the complete variable domain is GAGVSQTPSNKVTEKGKYVELRCDPISGHTALYWYRQSLGQGPEFLIYFQGTGAADDSGLPNDRFFAVRPEGSVSTLKIQRTERGDSAVYLCASSIGTGEAFFGQGTRLTVV.

The J gene is TRBJ1-2, the V gene TRBV30; possibly TRBD1 for D (5 bases). Germline CDR1 GTSNPN, CDR2 SVGIG (reference sequence). V was cut by 0 bases and J by 6 bases, with 11 bases left in between. CDR3 length: 13 residues. Here the CDR3 DNA reads TGTGCCTGGAGTGTAGGTTGGGGCGATGGCTACACCTTC. It is translated as CAWSVGWGDGYTF.

The V gene is TRBV5-6, the J gene TRBJ2-7; TRBD2 matches at 7 bases. The CDR3 is 14 residues long. CDR1 and CDR2 from the germline V gene are SGHDT and YYEEEE. J was trimmed by 7 bases and V by 3 bases; bases with no gene match: 10. Here the CDR3 reads CASSWQSGAGEQYF. The CDR3 DNA follows: TGTGCCAGCAGCTGGCAAAGCGGGGCTGGTGAGCAGTACTTC.

This clone appeared a few times. The rearrangement uses TRBV15 and TRBJ2-7, with D maybe TRBD1 (6 bases). Trimming stripped 0 bases from V and 2 bases from J, with 11 bases between. The germline V gene has CDR1 LNHNV and CDR2 YYDKDF (reference sequence). The CDR3 consists of 15 residues. CDR3 residues: CATSRDQGSAYEQYF. As DNA, the CDR3 is TGTGCCACCAGCAGAGATCAGGGGTCGGCCTACGAGCAGTACTTC.

This chain uses TRBV11-2 with TRBJ2-3; a possible D gene is TRBD2 (6 bases). V dropped 3 bases and J dropped 2 bases, with 15 bases sitting between them. Looked up from germline, CDR1 is SGHAT and CDR2 is FQNNGV. The CDR3 runs 16 residues. The DNA of the CDR3 is TGTGCCAGCAGCTTTCACTGGGCGGGGATCACAGATACGCAGTATTTT. Encoded protein: CASSFHWAGITDTQYF.

The V call is TRBV28, the J call TRBJ1-2, with D uncertain. V lost 7 bases and J 1 base, leaving 7 bases between the germline ends. CDR1 and CDR2 (germline): MDHEN, SYDVKM. The CDR3 loop spans 12 amino acids. In DNA, the CDR3 is TGTGCCAGCAATTTCGGTAACTATGGCTACACCTTC. As protein: CASNFGNYGYTF.

The genes are TRBV15 and TRBJ2-1; 9 bases fit TRBD2. CDR1 is LNHNV and CDR2 is YYDKDF in the germline V gene (reference sequence). The V segment lost 0 bases and the J segment 4 bases; nucleotides outside the gene matches: 7. The CDR3 contains 17 residues. CDR3 amino acids: CATSRDRSSGEYNEQFF. The CDR3 bases are TGTGCCACCAGCAGAGATCGGTCTAGCGGGGAGTACAATGAGCAGTTCTTC.

The chain couples TRBV15 to TRBJ1-1; a weak D match, TRBD1 (6 bases). V was shortened by 0 bases and J by 5 bases, with 10 bases between the two germline ends. The length of the CDR3 is 14 residues. Looked up from germline, CDR1 is LNHNV and CDR2 is YYDKDF (reference sequence). DNA of the CDR3: TGTGCCACCAGCAGAGAGGGGGCGGGTACTGAAGCTTTCTTT. Its translation is CATSREGAGTEAFF.